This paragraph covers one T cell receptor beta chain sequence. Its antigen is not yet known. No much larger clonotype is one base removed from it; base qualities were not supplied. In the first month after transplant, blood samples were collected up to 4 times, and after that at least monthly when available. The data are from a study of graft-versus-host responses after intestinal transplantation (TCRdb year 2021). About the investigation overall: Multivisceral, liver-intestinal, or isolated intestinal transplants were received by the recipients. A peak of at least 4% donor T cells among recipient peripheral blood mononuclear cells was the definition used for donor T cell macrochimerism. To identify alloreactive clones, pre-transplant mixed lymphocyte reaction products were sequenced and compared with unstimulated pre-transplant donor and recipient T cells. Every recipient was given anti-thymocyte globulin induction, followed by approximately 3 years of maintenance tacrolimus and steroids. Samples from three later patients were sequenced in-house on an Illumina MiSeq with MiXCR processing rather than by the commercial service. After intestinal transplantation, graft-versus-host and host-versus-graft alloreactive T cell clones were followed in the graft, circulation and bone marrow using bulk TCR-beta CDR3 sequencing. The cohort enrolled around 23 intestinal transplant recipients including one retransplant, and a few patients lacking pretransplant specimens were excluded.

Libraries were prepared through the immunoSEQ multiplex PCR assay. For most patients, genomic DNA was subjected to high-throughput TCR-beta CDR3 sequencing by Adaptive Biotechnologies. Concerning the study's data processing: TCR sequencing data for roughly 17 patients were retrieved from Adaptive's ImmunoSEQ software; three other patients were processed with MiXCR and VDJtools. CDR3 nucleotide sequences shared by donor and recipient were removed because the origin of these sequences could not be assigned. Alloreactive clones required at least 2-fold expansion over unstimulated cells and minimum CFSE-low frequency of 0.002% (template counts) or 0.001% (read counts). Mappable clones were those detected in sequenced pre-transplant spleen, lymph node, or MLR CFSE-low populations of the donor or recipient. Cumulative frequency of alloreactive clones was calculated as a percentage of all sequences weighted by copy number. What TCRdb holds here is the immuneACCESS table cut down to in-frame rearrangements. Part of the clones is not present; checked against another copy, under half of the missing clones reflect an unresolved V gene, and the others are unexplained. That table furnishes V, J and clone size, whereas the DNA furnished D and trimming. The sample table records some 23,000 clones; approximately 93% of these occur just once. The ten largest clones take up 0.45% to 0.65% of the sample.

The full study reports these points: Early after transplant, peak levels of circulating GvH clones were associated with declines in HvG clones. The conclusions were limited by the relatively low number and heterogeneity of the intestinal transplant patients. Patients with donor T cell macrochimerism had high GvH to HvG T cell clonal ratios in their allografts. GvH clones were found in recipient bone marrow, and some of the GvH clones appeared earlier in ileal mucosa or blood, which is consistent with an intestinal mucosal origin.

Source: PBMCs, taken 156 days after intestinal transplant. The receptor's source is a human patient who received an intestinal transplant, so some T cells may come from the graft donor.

The DNA sequence follows: TGCGCCAGCAGCCAAGCGGTAGCGACGAGCACAGATACGCAGTATTTT. Its coded protein is CASSQAVATSTDTQYF. The rearranged chain carries TRBV4-1 and TRBJ2-3, with TRBD2 perhaps the D gene, on 5 matching bases. Via the germline V gene, CDR1 is MGHRA and CDR2 YSYEKL. Its CDR3 holds 16 amino acids, cysteine through phenylalanine. The only DNA kept is the CDR3, 48 bases in frame from the first base. V and J lose 1 base and 0 bases, and a span of 11 bases separates them.